The TCR beta chain described here comes from a study of T cell repertoires in ileal Crohn's disease. Noted time point: neoterminal ileum biopsy at postoperative endoscopy, about 6 months after surgery. Looked up from germline, CDR1 is GTSNPN and CDR2 is SVGIG (reference sequence). Unmatched junction bases numbered 6, after V lost 4 bases and J lost 0 bases. This CDR3 contains 15 residues. Measured with immunoSEQ multiplex PCR; TCRdb has only the in-frame clones, and not every one. The sample carries under 15,000 clones, about four fifths recorded once. The rearrangement joins TRBV30 to TRBJ1-3; 7 bases are a match to TRBD1. The sequencing input was ileal tissue. This clonotype was sampled from an adult with Crohn's disease. The CDR3 bases are TGTGCCTGGACAACGGGACAGATCTCTGGAAACACCATATATTTT. Translating gives CAWTTGQISGNTIYF. Full variable domain (rest looked up from reference TRBV30 and TRBJ1-3): SQTIHQWPATLVQPVGSPLSLECTVEGTSNPNLYWYRQAAGRGLQLLFYSVGIGQISSEVPQNLSASRPQDRQFILSSKKLLLSDSGFYLCAWTTGQISGNTIYFGEGSWLTVV.